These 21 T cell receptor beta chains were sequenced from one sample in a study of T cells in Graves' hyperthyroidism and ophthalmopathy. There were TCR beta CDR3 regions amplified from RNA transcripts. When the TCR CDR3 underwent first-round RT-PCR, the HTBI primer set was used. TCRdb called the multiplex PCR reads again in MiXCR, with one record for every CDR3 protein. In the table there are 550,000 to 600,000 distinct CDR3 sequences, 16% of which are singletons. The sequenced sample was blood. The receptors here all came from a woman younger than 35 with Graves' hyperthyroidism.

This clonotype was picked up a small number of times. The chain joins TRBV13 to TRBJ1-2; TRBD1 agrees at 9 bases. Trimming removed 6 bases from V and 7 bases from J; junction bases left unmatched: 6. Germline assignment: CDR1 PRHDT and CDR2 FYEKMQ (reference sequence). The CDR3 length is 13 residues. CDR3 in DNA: TGTGCCAGCAGTCGGGGACAGGGATTTGGCTACACCTTC. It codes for CASSRGQGFGYTF. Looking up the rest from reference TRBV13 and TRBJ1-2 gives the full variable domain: AAGVIQSPRHLIKEKRETATLKCYPIPRHDTVYWYQQGPGQDPQFLISFYEKMQSDKGSIPDRFSAQQFSDYHSELNMSSLELGDSALYFCASSRGQGFGYTFGSGTRLTVV.

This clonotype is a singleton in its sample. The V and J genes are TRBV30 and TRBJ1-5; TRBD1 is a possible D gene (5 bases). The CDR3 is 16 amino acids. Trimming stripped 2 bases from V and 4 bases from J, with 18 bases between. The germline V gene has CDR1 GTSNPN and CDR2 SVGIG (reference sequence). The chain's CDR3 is CAWSLVLRDPNQPQHF. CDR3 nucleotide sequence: TGTGCCTGGAGTCTGGTATTGCGGGACCCTAATCAGCCCCAGCATTTT.

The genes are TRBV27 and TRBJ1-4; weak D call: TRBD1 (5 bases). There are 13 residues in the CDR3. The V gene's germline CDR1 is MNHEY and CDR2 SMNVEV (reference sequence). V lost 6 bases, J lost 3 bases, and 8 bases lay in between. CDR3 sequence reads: CASRSGSNEKLFF. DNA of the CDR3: TGTGCCAGCAGATCAGGGTCTAATGAAAAACTGTTTTTT.

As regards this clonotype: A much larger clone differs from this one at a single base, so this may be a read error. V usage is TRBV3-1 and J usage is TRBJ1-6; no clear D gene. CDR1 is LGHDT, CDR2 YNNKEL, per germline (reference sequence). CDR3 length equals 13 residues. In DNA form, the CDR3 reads TGTGCCGGCAGCCAAGTTCCCGACCGACCCCTCCACTTT. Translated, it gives CAGSQVPDRPLHF.

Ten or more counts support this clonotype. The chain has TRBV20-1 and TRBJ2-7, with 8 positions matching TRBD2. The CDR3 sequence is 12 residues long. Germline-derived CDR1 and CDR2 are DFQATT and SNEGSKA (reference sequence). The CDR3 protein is CRPRGGRDEQYF. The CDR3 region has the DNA TGCAGGCCCCGGGGGGGGCGAGACGAGCAGTACTTC.

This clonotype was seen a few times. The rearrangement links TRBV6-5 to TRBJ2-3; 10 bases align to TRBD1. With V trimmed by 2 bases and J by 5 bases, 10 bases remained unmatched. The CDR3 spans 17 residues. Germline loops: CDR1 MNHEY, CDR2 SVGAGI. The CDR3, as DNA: TGTGCCAGCAGTTACCTCGCCGGGACAGGGGAGGGAGATACGCAGTATTTT. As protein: CASSYLAGTGEGDTQYF.

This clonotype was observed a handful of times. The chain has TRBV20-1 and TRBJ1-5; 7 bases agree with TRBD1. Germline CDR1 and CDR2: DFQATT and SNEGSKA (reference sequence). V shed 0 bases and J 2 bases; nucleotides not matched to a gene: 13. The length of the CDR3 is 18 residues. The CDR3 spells CSARDSGTAYGGNQPQHF. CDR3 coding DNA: TGCAGTGCTAGAGATAGTGGGACAGCGTACGGGGGCAATCAGCCCCAGCATTTT.

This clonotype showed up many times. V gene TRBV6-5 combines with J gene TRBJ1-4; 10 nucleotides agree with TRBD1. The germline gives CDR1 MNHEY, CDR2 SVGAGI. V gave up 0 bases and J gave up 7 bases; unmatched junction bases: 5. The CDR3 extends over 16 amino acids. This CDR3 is CASSYSPWDRGEKLFF. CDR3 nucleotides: TGTGCCAGCAGTTACTCGCCCTGGGACAGGGGTGAAAAACTGTTTTTT.

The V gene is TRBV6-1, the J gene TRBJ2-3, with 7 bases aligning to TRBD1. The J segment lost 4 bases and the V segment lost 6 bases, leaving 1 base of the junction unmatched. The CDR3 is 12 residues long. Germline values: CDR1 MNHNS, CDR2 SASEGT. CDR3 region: CASRGTADTQYF. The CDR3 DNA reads TGTGCCAGCAGGGGGACAGCAGATACGCAGTATTTT.

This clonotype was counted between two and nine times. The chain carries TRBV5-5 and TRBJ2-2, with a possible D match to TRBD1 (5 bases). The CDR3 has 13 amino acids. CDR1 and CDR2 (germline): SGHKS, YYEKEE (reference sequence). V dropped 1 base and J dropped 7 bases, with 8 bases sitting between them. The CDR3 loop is CASSLPTGGELFF. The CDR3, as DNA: TGTGCCAGCAGCTTGCCCACAGGCGGGGAGCTGTTTTTT. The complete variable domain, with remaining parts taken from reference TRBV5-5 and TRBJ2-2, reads DAGVTQSPTHLIKTRGQQVTLRCSPISGHKSVSWYQQVLGQGPQFIFQYYEKEERGRGNFPDRFSARQFPNYSSELNVNALLLGDSALYLCASSLPTGGELFFGEGSRLTVL.

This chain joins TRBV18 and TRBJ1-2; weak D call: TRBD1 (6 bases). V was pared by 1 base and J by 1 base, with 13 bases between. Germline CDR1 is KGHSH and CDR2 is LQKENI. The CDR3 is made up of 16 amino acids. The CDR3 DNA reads TGTGCCAGCTCACCACTTCGGACAGAAGATAACTATGGCTACACCTTC. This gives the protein CASSPLRTEDNYGYTF. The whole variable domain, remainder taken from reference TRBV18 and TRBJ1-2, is NAGVMQNPRHLVRRRGQEARLRCSPMKGHSHVYWYRQLPEEGLKFMVYLQKENIIDESGMPKERFSAEFPKEGPSILRIQQVVRGDSAAYFCASSPLRTEDNYGYTFGSGTRLTVV.

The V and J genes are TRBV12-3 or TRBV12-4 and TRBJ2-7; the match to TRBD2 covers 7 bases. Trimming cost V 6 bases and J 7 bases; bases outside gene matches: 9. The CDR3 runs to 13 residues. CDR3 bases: TGTGCCAGCAGCCCTGGGGAGGGGAGAGAGCAGTACTTC. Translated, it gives CASSPGEGREQYF.

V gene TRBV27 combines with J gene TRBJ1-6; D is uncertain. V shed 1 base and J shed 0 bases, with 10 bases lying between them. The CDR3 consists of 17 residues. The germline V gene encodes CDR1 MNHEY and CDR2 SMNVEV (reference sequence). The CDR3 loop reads CASSLLSVGSYNSPLHF. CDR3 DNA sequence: TGTGCCAGCAGTTTATTATCGGTCGGCTCCTATAATTCACCCCTCCACTTT.

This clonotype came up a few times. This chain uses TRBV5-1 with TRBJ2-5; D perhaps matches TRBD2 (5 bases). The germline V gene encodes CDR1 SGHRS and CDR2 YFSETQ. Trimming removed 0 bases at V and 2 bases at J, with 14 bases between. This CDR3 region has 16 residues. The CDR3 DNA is TGCGCCAGCAGCTTGGTCCAAGGACGGGGACAAGAGACCCAGTACTTC. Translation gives CASSLVQGRGQETQYF.

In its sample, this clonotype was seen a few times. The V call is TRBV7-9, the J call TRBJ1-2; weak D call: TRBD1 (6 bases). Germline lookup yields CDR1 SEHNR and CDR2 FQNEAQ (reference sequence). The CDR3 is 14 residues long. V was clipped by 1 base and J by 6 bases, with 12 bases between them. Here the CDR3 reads CASSLGSGVHGYTF. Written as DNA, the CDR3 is TGTGCCAGCAGCTTAGGTTCAGGGGTCCATGGCTACACCTTC. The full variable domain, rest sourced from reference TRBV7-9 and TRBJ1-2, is DTGVSQNPRHKITKRGQNVTFRCDPISEHNRLYWYRQTLGQGPEFLTYFQNEAQLEKSRLLSDRFSAERPKGSFSTLEIQRTEQGDSAMYLCASSLGSGVHGYTFGSGTRLTVV.

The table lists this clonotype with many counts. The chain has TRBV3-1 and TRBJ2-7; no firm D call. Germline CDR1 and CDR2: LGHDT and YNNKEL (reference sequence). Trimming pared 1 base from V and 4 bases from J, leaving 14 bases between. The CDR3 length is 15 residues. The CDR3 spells CASSQGVGLRYEQYF. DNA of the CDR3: TGTGCCAGCAGCCAAGGCGTAGGGTTAAGGTACGAGCAGTACTTC.

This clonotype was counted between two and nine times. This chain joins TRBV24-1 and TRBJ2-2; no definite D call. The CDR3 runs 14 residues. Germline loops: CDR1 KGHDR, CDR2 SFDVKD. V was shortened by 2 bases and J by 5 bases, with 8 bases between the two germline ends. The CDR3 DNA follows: TGTGCCACCAGTGATTCCCTGGTTACCGGGGAGCTGTTTTTT. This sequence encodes CATSDSLVTGELFF.

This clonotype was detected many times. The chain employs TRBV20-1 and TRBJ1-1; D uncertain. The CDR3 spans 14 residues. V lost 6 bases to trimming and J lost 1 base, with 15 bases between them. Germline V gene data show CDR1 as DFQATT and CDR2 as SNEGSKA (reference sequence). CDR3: CSAREGRENTEAFF. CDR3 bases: TGCAGTGCCCGAGAGGGTCGGGAGAACACTGAAGCTTTCTTT.

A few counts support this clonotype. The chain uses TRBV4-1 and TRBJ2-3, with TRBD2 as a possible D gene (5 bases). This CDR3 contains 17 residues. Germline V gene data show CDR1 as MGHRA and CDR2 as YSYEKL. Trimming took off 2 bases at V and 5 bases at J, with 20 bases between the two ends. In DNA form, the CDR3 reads TGCGCCAGCAGCCAACCAATACCGGGAACGAAGGAAGATACGCAGTATTTT. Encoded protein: CASSQPIPGTKEDTQYF.

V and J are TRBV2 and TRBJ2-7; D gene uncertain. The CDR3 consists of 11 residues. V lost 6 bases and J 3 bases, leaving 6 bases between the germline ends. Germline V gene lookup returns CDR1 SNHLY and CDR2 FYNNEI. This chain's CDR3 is CASRGLYEQYF. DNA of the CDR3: TGTGCCAGCAGGGGCCTCTACGAGCAGTACTTC.

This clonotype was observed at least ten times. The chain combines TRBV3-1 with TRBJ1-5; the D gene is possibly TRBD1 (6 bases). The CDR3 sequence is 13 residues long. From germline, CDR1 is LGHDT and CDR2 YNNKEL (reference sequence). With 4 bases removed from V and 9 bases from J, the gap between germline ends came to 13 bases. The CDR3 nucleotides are TGTGCCAGCAGCCGGGGGCAGGGACGGCCCCAGCATTTT. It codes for CASSRGQGRPQHF.